The 17 T cell receptor beta chains reported below all come from one sample, sequenced in a study of blood T cell repertoires in COVID-19. Only in-frame clones appear in the TCRdb table, and some are missing; sequencing was by immunoSEQ multiplex PCR. The table records around 210,000 clones, roughly 75% of them present only once. Sample: peripheral blood. These receptors were collected from a woman in her seventies with acute or convalescent COVID-19.

In DNA, the CDR3 is TGTGCCAGCAGGTCCCGGGACAGGGTAGAACTGTTTTTT. It specifies CASRSRDRVELFF. The chain employs TRBV2 and TRBJ1-4, with 9 bases lining up with TRBD1. CDR1 and CDR2 (germline): SNHLY, FYNNEI. The CDR3 runs 13 residues. J gave up 12 bases and V 6 bases, and 8 bases lay outside the gene matches.

The chain couples TRBV7-9 to TRBJ2-1; D uncertain. The CDR3 covers 17 residues. The V gene lost 2 bases and the J gene lost 3 bases, with 17 bases spanning the gap. The germline V gene encodes CDR1 SEHNR and CDR2 FQNEAQ (reference sequence). The CDR3: CASSLSPPLVFYNEQFF. The DNA of the CDR3 is TGTGCCAGCAGCTTATCCCCACCCCTAGTTTTCTACAATGAGCAGTTCTTC.

The J gene is TRBJ1-5, the V gene TRBV28, with a tentative D call TRBD1 (6 bases). From germline, CDR1 is MDHEN and CDR2 SYDVKM. This CDR3 comprises 14 residues. V lost 2 bases and J 5 bases, leaving 10 bases between the germline ends. The CDR3 here is CASSLPRGYQPQHF. CDR3 DNA sequence: TGTGCCAGCAGTTTACCCAGGGGCTATCAGCCCCAGCATTTT. The full variable domain, with the rest looked up from reference TRBV28 and TRBJ1-5, is DVKVTQSSRYLVKRTGEKVFLECVQDMDHENMFWYRQDPGLGLRLIYFSYDVKMKEKGDIPEGYSVSREKKERFSLILESASTNQTSMYLCASSLPRGYQPQHFGDGTRLSIL.

This clone was seen a few times. The rearrangement uses TRBV19 and TRBJ1-5, with a weak D call TRBD1 (6 bases). The CDR3 length is 14 residues. CDR1 and CDR2 (germline): LNHDA, SQIVND (reference sequence). Trimming removed 8 bases at V and 3 bases at J, with 14 bases between. As DNA, the CDR3 is TGTGCCAGTCGGAAGACAGGTCCCAATCAGCCCCAGCATTTT. Translated, it gives CASRKTGPNQPQHF.

The chain couples TRBV11-3 to TRBJ2-2; 7 bases fit TRBD1. Trimming at V came to 4 bases and at J to 5 bases, leaving 4 bases not matched to a gene. Germline V lookup: CDR1 SGHNT, CDR2 YENEEA. The CDR3 is made up of 14 amino acids. The CDR3 reads CASSSRQGTGELFF. CDR3 bases: TGTGCCAGCAGCTCCCGACAGGGTACCGGGGAGCTGTTTTTT.

The gene calls are TRBV24-1 and TRBJ2-3; 7 positions match TRBD1. The trim removed 7 bases at V and 6 bases at J, leaving 6 bases unmatched. The CDR3 loop spans 13 amino acids. CDR1 is KGHDR and CDR2 is SFDVKD in the germline V gene. The CDR3 nucleotides read TGTGCCACCAGAGGGGGCGGATCTGATACGCAGTATTTT. This encodes CATRGGGSDTQYF.

V is TRBV11-2 and J is TRBJ1-3, with D perhaps TRBD1 (6 bases). The CDR3 length is 15 residues. Germline V gene data show CDR1 as SGHAT and CDR2 as FQNNGV. Trimming stripped 0 bases from V and 2 bases from J, with 8 bases between. CDR3 DNA sequence: TGTGCCAGCAGCTTAGAAGGGGGAACTGGAAACACCATATATTTT. Translation: CASSLEGGTGNTIYF.

The chain recombines TRBV25-1 with TRBJ1-2, with TRBD1 identical over 9 bases. The CDR3 is made up of 14 amino acids. V trimming: 7 bases; J trimming: 5 bases; junction bases outside the gene matches: 8. CDR1 and CDR2 (germline): MGHDK, SYGVNS. The chain's CDR3 is CASIPRDRDYGYTF. CDR3 nucleotides: TGTGCCAGCATCCCCCGGGACAGGGATTATGGCTACACCTTC.

The chain links TRBV7-9 to TRBJ1-5; possibly TRBD1 for D (5 bases). The germline V and J ends were trimmed by 8 bases and 11 bases, with 16 bases remaining between them. This CDR3 contains 12 residues. From germline, CDR1 is SEHNR and CDR2 FQNEAQ (reference sequence). CDR3 nucleotide sequence: TGTGCCAGCGGCGAAAGTCAAGGGGCCCAGCATTTT. Its translation: CASGESQGAQHF. Looking up the rest from reference TRBV7-9 and TRBJ1-5 gives the full variable domain: DTGVSQNPRHKITKRGQNVTFRCDPISEHNRLYWYRQTLGQGPEFLTYFQNEAQLEKSRLLSDRFSAERPKGSFSTLEIQRTEQGDSAMYLCASGESQGAQHFGDGTRLSIL.

In its sample, this clone was seen once. This chain connects TRBV14 to TRBJ2-1; 13 nucleotides match TRBD2. This CDR3 comprises 15 residues. The V gene's germline CDR1 is SGHDN and CDR2 FVKESK. After removal of 4 bases from V and 6 bases from J, the junction contained 3 bases not matched to a gene. The CDR3 spells CASSRTSGSSNEQFF. In DNA, the CDR3 is TGTGCCAGCAGCCGGACTAGCGGGAGTTCCAATGAGCAGTTCTTC.

The genes are TRBV20-1 and TRBJ2-1, with D possibly matching TRBD1 (5 bases). V was trimmed by 3 bases and J by 6 bases, leaving 12 bases between them. The CDR3 has 13 amino acids. Germline CDR1 and CDR2: DFQATT and SNEGSKA (reference sequence). The DNA of the CDR3 is TGCAGTGCTAGTGTACCAGGGTTCAATGAGCAGTTCTTC. Amino acids: CSASVPGFNEQFF.

This chain uses TRBV5-6 with TRBJ2-2, with 12 bases lining up with TRBD2. The ends lost 4 bases at V and 6 bases at J; junction bases unmatched: 10. The germline gives CDR1 SGHDT, CDR2 YYEEEE. CDR3 length: 17 amino acids. Written as DNA, the CDR3 is TGTGCCAGCAGCCGTTGGCTAGCGGGAGGGCCCGCCGGGGAGCTGTTTTTT. Residues: CASSRWLAGGPAGELFF.

The gene calls are TRBV18 and TRBJ1-1; TRBD1 might be the D (6 bases). The CDR3 is 16 residues long. Germline CDR1 KGHSH, CDR2 LQKENI. V was shortened by 0 bases and J by 3 bases, with 14 bases between the two germline ends. The CDR3 DNA reads as TGTGCCAGCTCACCACCAACGGGGGGCGATTACACTGAAGCTTTCTTT. Its translation is CASSPPTGGDYTEAFF.

V is TRBV7-8 and J is TRBJ1-1; D uncertain. The V end lost 2 bases, the J end lost 1 base, and 5 bases lay between the germline ends. There are 13 residues in the CDR3. The V gene's germline CDR1 is SGHVS and CDR2 FQNEAQ. CDR3 nucleotide sequence: TGTGCCAGCAGCTTACGGGGGAACACTGAAGCTTTCTTT. The encoded protein is CASSLRGNTEAFF.

This clone was recorded only once. CDR3 residues: CASSESTGNYGYTF. The CDR3 bases are TGTGCCAGCAGTGAGTCGACAGGCAACTATGGCTACACCTTC. The rearrangement joins TRBV6-1 to TRBJ1-2, with a possible D match to TRBD1 (6 bases). Trimming took off 3 bases at V and 2 bases at J, with 10 bases between the two ends. CDR1 is MNHNS, CDR2 SASEGT, per germline. The CDR3 consists of 14 residues.

The chain employs TRBV10-3 and TRBJ1-2, with 7 positions matching TRBD1. Germline V gene data show CDR1 as ENHRY and CDR2 as SYGVKD. The CDR3 spans 14 residues. The V segment lost 3 bases and the J segment 7 bases; nucleotides outside the gene matches: 8. CDR3 in amino acids: CAISDGGGGFGYTF. In nucleotides, the CDR3 is TGTGCCATCAGTGACGGAGGGGGCGGGTTTGGCTACACCTTC.

J is TRBJ2-7 and V is TRBV6-6, with a weak D call TRBD2 (5 bases). Deletions cut 0 bases from V and 3 bases from J, with 15 bases between. The germline CDR1 and CDR2 sequences are MNHNY and SVGAGI (reference sequence). CDR3 size: 16 residues. The CDR3 nucleotides are TGTGCCAGCAGTTACTCAGCCGGGGAGCCCGACTACGAGCAGTACTTC. Amino acids: CASSYSAGEPDYEQYF.